What follows are 24 T cell receptor beta chains derived from one specimen sequenced in a study of beta chain features in type 1 diabetes. The entirety of the isolated RNA underwent reverse transcription, so expressed TCRB transcripts were sequenced. Libraries were prepared by immunoSEQ multiplex PCR; TCRdb keeps only in-frame clonotypes and omits some of them. The sample has under 550,000 clones; 9.5% to 12% are singletons. Source material: naive CD4+ T cells from blood. The receptors come from a woman between 18 and 30 years old in good health.

This chain uses TRBV21-1 with TRBJ2-7; the tabulated D call, TRBD1, remains unverified against the DNA. TRBV21-1 is deemed a pseudogene. This CDR3 comprises 19 residues. The CDR3 here is CASSKAPGSIRQGAYEQYV. The CDR3 DNA reads as TGTGCCAGCAGCAAAGCGCCCGGGTCTATTCGACAGGGAGCCTACGAGCAGTACGTC.

This clone turned up a few times. A much larger clone differs from this one at a single base, so this may be a read error. This sequence joins TRBV7-2 and TRBJ2-5; unclear D gene. Germline V gene sequence: CDR1 SGHTA, CDR2 FQGNSA. With 0 bases removed from V and 7 bases from J, the gap between germline ends came to 3 bases. CDR3 length: 11 amino acids. The CDR3 here is CASSLAGTQYF. The CDR3 DNA sequence: TGTGCCAGCAGCTTAGCGGGGACCCAGTACTTC.

Many counts were recorded for this clone. This rearrangement joins TRBV29-1 to TRBJ2-4, with D perhaps TRBD2 (5 bases). Germline assignment: CDR1 SQVTM and CDR2 ANQGSEA. The CDR3 sequence is 13 residues long. The V and J ends lost 4 bases and 6 bases respectively, with 13 bases between them. In nucleotides, the CDR3 is TGCAGCGTTGTAGGACTTTTTGGAAACATTCAGTACTTC. Translated, it gives CSVVGLFGNIQYF.

J is TRBJ1-1 and V is TRBV15, with D tentatively TRBD1 (6 bases). This CDR3 spans 14 amino acids. Germline loops: CDR1 LNHNV, CDR2 YYDKDF (reference sequence). V was trimmed by 5 bases and J by 1 base, leaving 11 bases between them. The CDR3 here is CATSPGQTNTEAFF. DNA for the CDR3: TGTGCCACCAGCCCCGGACAGACGAACACTGAAGCTTTCTTT.

A few counts support this clone. The gene calls are TRBV7-9 and TRBJ2-5, with D perhaps matching TRBD1 (6 bases). V lost 7 bases to trimming and J lost 5 bases, with 17 bases between them. The CDR3 extends over 14 amino acids. The germline CDR1 and CDR2 sequences are SEHNR and FQNEAQ (reference sequence). In DNA form, the CDR3 reads TGTGCCAGCAAACCTCAGGGGTTTACGGAGACCCAGTACTTC. Translated, it gives CASKPQGFTETQYF.

This clone turned up a few times. Written as DNA, the CDR3 is TGTGCCAGCAGCCATGCTGGAAGCTTCTACAATGAGCAGTTCTTC. Its protein product is CASSHAGSFYNEQFF. The chain carries TRBV14 and TRBJ2-1, with unresolved D. With 3 bases removed from V and 3 bases from J, the gap between germline ends came to 12 bases. Per the germline V gene, CDR1 is SGHDN and CDR2 is FVKESK. The CDR3 runs to 15 residues.

The rearrangement links TRBV7-2 to TRBJ2-5, with D perhaps TRBD2 (6 bases). Trimming shortened V by 5 bases and J by 5 bases, and 21 bases separated the two germline ends. CDR1 SGHTA and CDR2 FQGNSA come from the germline V gene. The CDR3 extends over 16 amino acids. In DNA, the CDR3 is TGTGCCAGCAGCCGAAGGTTTGGGGCGGGGATGGAGACCCAGTACTTC. It translates to CASSRRFGAGMETQYF. The whole variable domain, remainder taken from reference TRBV7-2 and TRBJ2-5, is GAGVSQSPSNKVTEKGKDVELRCDPISGHTALYWYRQSLGQGLEFLIYFQGNSAPDKSGLPSDRFSAERTGGSVSTLTIQRTQQEDSAVYLCASSRRFGAGMETQYFGPGTRLLVL.

A few counts support this clone. The chain links TRBV7-8 to TRBJ2-1; 7 bases match TRBD2. The trim removed 3 bases at V and 0 bases at J, leaving 8 bases unmatched. This CDR3 contains 17 residues. From germline, CDR1 is SGHVS and CDR2 FQNEAQ. CDR3 sequence (DNA): TGTGCCAGCAGCTTGGGCCCAGCGGGGAGCTCCTACAATGAGCAGTTCTTC. Translating gives CASSLGPAGSSYNEQFF.

This clone was counted between two and nine times. The chain joins TRBV7-2 to TRBJ2-5, with D perhaps TRBD2 (5 bases). Germline V gene data show CDR1 as SGHTA and CDR2 as FQGNSA. CDR3 length: 14 residues. Trimming shortened V by 2 bases and J by 5 bases, and 12 bases separated the two germline ends. Written as DNA, the CDR3 is TGTGCCAGCAGCTTAAGCGGTACCGGGGAGACCCAGTACTTC. Translating it yields CASSLSGTGETQYF.

This clone was recorded a few times. This rearrangement joins TRBV28 to TRBJ2-2; D is possibly TRBD1 (5 bases). CDR1 is MDHEN, CDR2 SYDVKM, per germline. Trimming took off 8 bases at V and 3 bases at J, with 19 bases between the two ends. This CDR3 comprises 16 residues. The CDR3 nucleotides are TGTGCCAGCGTTTCAGGTGGCAGGGTGTACACCGGGGAGCTGTTTTTT. This encodes CASVSGGRVYTGELFF.

This clone turned up a few times. The chain links TRBV7-8 to TRBJ2-7; 10 bases are shared with TRBD2. With 6 bases clipped from V and 4 bases from J, the junction kept 9 bases outside the gene matches. This CDR3 is built from 15 residues. In germline, CDR1 is SGHVS, CDR2 FQNEAQ. The CDR3 protein is CASSLGLARVYEQYF. The CDR3, as DNA: TGTGCCAGCAGTCTGGGACTAGCGCGAGTATACGAGCAGTACTTC.

The genes are TRBV18 and TRBJ2-4; TRBD1 matches at 9 bases. The CDR3 sequence is 14 residues long. CDR1 is KGHSH, CDR2 LQKENI, per germline. The V segment lost 3 bases and the J segment 9 bases; nucleotides outside the gene matches: 6. The CDR3 DNA reads TGTGCCAGCTCACCCTACGACAGGGGGACCATTCAGTACTTC. Residues: CASSPYDRGTIQYF. Combining the CDR3 with reference TRBV18 and TRBJ2-4 gives the whole variable domain NAGVMQNPRHLVRRRGQEARLRCSPMKGHSHVYWYRQLPEEGLKFMVYLQKENIIDESGMPKERFSAEFPKEGPSILRIQQVVRGDSAAYFCASSPYDRGTIQYFGAGTRLSVL.

This clone showed up just a few times. J is TRBJ2-7 and V is TRBV6-5; 8 nucleotides line up with TRBD2. This CDR3 spans 16 amino acids. Germline CDR1 MNHEY, CDR2 SVGAGI. Unmatched junction bases numbered 11, after V lost 3 bases and J lost 4 bases. CDR3 DNA sequence: TGTGCCAGCAGTTATCTCGGGACTAGGTGGGGGTACGAGCAGTACTTC. It specifies CASSYLGTRWGYEQYF.

This clone was counted only a few times. The J gene is TRBJ2-7, the V gene TRBV6-6; 7 bases match TRBD1. The CDR3 has 13 amino acids. V lost 6 bases to trimming and J lost 3 bases; unmatched junction nucleotides: 5. From germline, CDR1 is MNHNY and CDR2 SVGAGI (reference sequence). CDR3 bases: TGTGCCAGCAGAGTGGACAGGTTCTACGAGCAGTACTTC. It translates to CASRVDRFYEQYF.

The rearrangement joins TRBV9 to TRBJ1-1, with D maybe TRBD1 (6 bases). V was trimmed by 0 bases and J by 4 bases, leaving 7 bases between them. This CDR3 is 13 amino acids long. Germline CDR1 and CDR2: SGDLS and YYNGEE. The CDR3 loop reads CASSVGRGTEAFF. The CDR3 DNA sequence: TGTGCCAGCAGCGTAGGCAGGGGCACTGAAGCTTTCTTT.

This clone was counted only a few times. This chain's CDR3 is CASSRLQGMTDTQYF. CDR3 DNA sequence: TGTGCCAGCAGCCGGTTACAGGGAATGACAGATACGCAGTATTTT. This chain uses TRBV5-4 with TRBJ2-3; TRBD1 might be the D (6 bases). Trimming removed 4 bases from V and 3 bases from J, with 15 bases in between. The germline V gene has CDR1 SGHNT and CDR2 YYREEE (reference sequence). The CDR3 extends over 15 amino acids. Looking up the rest from reference TRBV5-4 and TRBJ2-3 gives the full variable domain: ETGVTQSPTHLIKTRGQQVTLRCSSQSGHNTVSWYQQALGQGPQFIFQYYREEENGRGNFPPRFSGLQFPNYSSELNVNALELDDSALYLCASSRLQGMTDTQYFGPGTRLTVL.

This clone has a handful of counts. The chain has TRBV19 and TRBJ1-6, with a tentative D call TRBD1 (5 bases). Germline CDR1 is LNHDA and CDR2 is SQIVND (reference sequence). The CDR3 is 16 residues long. The V gene lost 5 bases and the J gene lost 7 bases, with 18 bases spanning the gap. The CDR3 DNA reads TGTGCCAGTAGTTTGGGACGCCTCTTGGGGAATTCACCCCTCCACTTT. It specifies CASSLGRLLGNSPLHF.

The chain is built from TRBV7-2 and TRBJ2-3; D not resolved. The V gene's germline CDR1 is SGHTA and CDR2 FQGNSA. V lost 4 bases to trimming and J lost 8 bases, with 16 bases between them. This CDR3 is built from 14 residues. The CDR3 nucleotides are TGTGCCAGCAGCTCCGGTAGTGCTTCCCGTACGCAGTATTTT. Encoded protein: CASSSGSASRTQYF.

This chain links TRBV27 with TRBJ2-2; 7 bases agree with TRBD1. Per germline, CDR1 MNHEY and CDR2 SMNVEV (reference sequence). This CDR3 comprises 15 residues. With 2 bases clipped from V and 1 base from J, the junction kept 1 base outside the gene matches. This chain's CDR3 is CASSLNRGNTGELFF. For the CDR3, the DNA is TGTGCCAGCAGTTTAAACAGGGGGAACACCGGGGAGCTGTTTTTT.

V is TRBV19 and J is TRBJ2-1, with 7 bases that match TRBD2. CDR1 and CDR2 (germline): LNHDA, SQIVND (reference sequence). V trimming: 7 bases; J trimming: 2 bases; junction bases outside the gene matches: 5. This CDR3 comprises 14 residues. The DNA of the CDR3 is TGTGCCAGTACTCTGGCGGGAGCCTACAATGAGCAGTTCTTC. The encoded protein is CASTLAGAYNEQFF.

This chain uses TRBV4-2 with TRBJ2-1, with D perhaps matching TRBD2 (5 bases). Germline-derived CDR1 and CDR2 are LGHNA and YNFKEQ. Trimming removed 4 bases from V and 0 bases from J, with 10 bases in between. This CDR3 comprises 15 residues. Here the CDR3 reads CASSPQRSSYNEQFF. CDR3 in DNA: TGTGCCAGCAGCCCCCAGCGGAGCTCCTACAATGAGCAGTTCTTC.

The chain uses TRBV6-6 and TRBJ2-7, with D possibly matching TRBD2 (5 bases). Trimming took off 10 bases at V and 0 bases at J, with 19 bases between the two ends. The germline gives CDR1 MNHNY, CDR2 SVGAGI (reference sequence). The CDR3 totals 15 residues. CDR3 sequence (DNA): TGTGCCACTAAGGAGGCAGGCGAGATCTCCTACGAGCAGTACTTC. Its translation: CATKEAGEISYEQYF.

The gene calls are TRBV5-4 and TRBJ2-3, with TRBD2 matching 7 bases. The CDR3 has 15 residues. Looked up from germline, CDR1 is SGHNT and CDR2 is YYREEE (reference sequence). J gave up 6 bases and V 4 bases, and 11 bases lay outside the gene matches. CDR3 nucleotide sequence: TGTGCCAGCAGCGCAGAAAAAGCGGGACGGGATACGCAGTATTTT. Translated: CASSAEKAGRDTQYF.

A few counts support this clone. The chain joins TRBV13 to TRBJ1-2; no firm D call. The CDR3 consists of 13 residues. CDR1 is PRHDT and CDR2 is FYEKMQ in the germline V gene (reference sequence). The germline V and J ends were trimmed by 4 bases and 3 bases, with 9 bases remaining between them. CDR3 nucleotides: TGTGCCAGCAGCTCACCTCGGGACTATGGCTACACCTTC. It yields the protein CASSSPRDYGYTF.